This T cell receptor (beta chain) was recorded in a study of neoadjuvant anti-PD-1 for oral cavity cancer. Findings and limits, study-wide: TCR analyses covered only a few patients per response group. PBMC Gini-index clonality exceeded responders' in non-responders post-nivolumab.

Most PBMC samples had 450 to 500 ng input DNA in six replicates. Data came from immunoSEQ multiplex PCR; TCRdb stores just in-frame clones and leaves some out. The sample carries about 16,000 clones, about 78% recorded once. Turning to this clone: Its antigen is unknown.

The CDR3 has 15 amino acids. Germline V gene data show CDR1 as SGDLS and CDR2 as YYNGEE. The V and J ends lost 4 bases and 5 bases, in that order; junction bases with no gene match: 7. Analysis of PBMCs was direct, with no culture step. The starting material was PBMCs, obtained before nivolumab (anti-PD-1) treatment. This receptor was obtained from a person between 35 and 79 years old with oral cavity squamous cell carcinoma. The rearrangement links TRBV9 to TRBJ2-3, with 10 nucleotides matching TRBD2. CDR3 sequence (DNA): TGTGCCAGCAGCTATAGCGGGGGGCTGATAGATACGCAGTATTTT. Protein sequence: CASSYSGGLIDTQYF.